This T cell receptor beta chain was recorded in a study of shared clonotypes between healthy human individuals. CD45RO-negative, CCR7-selected cells formed the naive CD8 fraction, which excluded terminally differentiated effector memory CD45RA+ cells. Only in-frame clones appear in the TCRdb table, and some are missing; sequencing was by immunoSEQ multiplex PCR. The table records about 2 million clones, about 95% of them present only once. This clone was recorded once. Per germline, CDR1 SGHDT and CDR2 YYEEEE. V was cut by 0 bases and J by 0 bases, with 21 bases left in between. The CDR3 is 19 residues long.

The chain couples TRBV5-6 to TRBJ1-2; tentatively, D is TRBD1 (6 bases). The TCR was taken from a young man in good health. The sample was naive CD8+ T cells sorted from blood. The CDR3 loop is CASSLDHRVPTATNYGYTF. The DNA of the CDR3 is TGTGCCAGCAGCTTGGACCACAGGGTGCCTACGGCGACTAACTATGGCTACACCTTC.